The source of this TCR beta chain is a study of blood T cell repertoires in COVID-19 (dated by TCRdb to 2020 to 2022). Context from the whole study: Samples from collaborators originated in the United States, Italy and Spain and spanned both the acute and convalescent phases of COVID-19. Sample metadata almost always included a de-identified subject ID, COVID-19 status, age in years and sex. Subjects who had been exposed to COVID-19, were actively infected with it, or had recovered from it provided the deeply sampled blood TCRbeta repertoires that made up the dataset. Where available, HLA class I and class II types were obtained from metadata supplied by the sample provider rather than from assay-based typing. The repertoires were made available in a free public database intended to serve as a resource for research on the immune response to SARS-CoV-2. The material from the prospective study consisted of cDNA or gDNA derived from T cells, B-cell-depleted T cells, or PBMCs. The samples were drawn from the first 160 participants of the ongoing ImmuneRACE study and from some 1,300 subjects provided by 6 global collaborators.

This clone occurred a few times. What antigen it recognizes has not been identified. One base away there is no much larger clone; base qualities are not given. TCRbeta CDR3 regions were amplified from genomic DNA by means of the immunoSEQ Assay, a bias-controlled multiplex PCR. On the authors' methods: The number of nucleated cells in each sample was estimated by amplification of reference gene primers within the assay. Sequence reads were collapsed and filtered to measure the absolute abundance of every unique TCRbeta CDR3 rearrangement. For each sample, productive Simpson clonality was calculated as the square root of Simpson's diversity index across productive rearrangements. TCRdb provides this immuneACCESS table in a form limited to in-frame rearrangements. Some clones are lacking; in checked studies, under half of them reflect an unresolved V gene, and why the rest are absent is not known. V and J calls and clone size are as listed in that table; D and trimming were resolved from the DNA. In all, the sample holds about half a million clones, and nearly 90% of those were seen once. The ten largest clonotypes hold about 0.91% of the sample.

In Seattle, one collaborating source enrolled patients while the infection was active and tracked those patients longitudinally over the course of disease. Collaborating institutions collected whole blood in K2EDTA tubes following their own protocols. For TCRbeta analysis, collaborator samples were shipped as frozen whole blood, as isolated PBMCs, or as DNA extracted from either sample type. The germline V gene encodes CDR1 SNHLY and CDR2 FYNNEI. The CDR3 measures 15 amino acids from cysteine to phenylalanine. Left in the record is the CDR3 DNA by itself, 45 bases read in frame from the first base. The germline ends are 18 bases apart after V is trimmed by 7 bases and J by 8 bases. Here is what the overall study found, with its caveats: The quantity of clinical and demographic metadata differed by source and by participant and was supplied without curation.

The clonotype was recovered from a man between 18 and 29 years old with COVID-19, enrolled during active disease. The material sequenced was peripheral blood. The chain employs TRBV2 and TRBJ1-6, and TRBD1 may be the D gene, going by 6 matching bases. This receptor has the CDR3 CASIGPNRVYSPLHF. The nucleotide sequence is TGTGCCAGCATTGGCCCGAACAGGGTATATTCACCCCTCCACTTT.